These 18 T cell receptor beta chains were all obtained from the same sample, sequenced in a study of breast tumors, draining lymph nodes, adjacent tissues. TCRdb reanalysed the multiplex PCR reads using MiXCR and keeps one entry per CDR3 protein. The table lists about 180,000 distinct CDR3 sequences, 30% to 35% of them singletons. The lymph nodes were axillary draining lymph nodes from breast cancer patients. The sample was axillary lymph node tissue. These receptors all come from a female donor with breast cancer. Some clones in this sample may be carry-over from other donors' samples.

In the case of this clonotype: A much larger clone differs by one base, so this may be a read error. The rearrangement links TRBV6-5 to TRBJ1-4; 8 bases map to TRBD1. The assigned J gene may be wrong: the sequence end matches TRBJ2-2 better. CDR1 is MNHEY, CDR2 SVGAGI, per germline. The CDR3 length is 15 residues. CDR3 coding DNA: TGTGCCTGCAGCCGCCCTGGGACAGGTCGGGGGGAGCTGTTTTTT. Its translation is CACSRPGTGRGELFF.

This clonotype showed up many times. The chain is built from TRBV20-1 and TRBJ2-2; the match to TRBD2 covers 8 bases. V lost 2 bases and J lost 5; bases outside the gene matches: 7. CDR1 is DFQATT and CDR2 is SNEGSKA in the germline V gene (reference sequence). The CDR3 is 15 amino acids. The DNA for the CDR3 is TGCAGTGCTAGAATCCAGCGGGAGTATACCGGGGAGCTGTTTTTT. Protein sequence: CSARIQREYTGELFF.

This chain uses TRBV11-3 with TRBJ2-2, with D possibly being TRBD1 (6 bases). Trimming pared 9 bases from V and 8 bases from J, leaving 13 bases between. Germline CDR1 SGHNT, CDR2 YENEEA. The CDR3 is 12 residues long. CDR3 in amino acids: CASGAGTGELFF. The CDR3 nucleotides are TGTGCCAGTGGGGCCGGGACAGGGGAGCTGTTTTTT.

With respect to this clonotype: This likely comes from a read error, as the CDR3 has no conserved phenylalanine or tryptophan at its end. The chain links TRBV20-1 to TRBJ2-1; no clear D. V was pared by 0 bases and J by 1 base, with 16 bases between. The CDR3 contains 17 residues. Germline CDR1 reads DFQATT; CDR2 reads SNEGSKA (reference sequence). CDR3 region: CSARDLPTVKSYNEQFS. CDR3 nucleotide sequence: TGCAGTGCTAGAGATCTTCCAACTGTGAAGTCCTACAATGAGCAGTTCTCC.

In regard to this clonotype: With a much larger clone just one base away, this may be a read error. Since no conserved phenylalanine or tryptophan closes the CDR3, a read error is the likely cause. This rearrangement joins TRBV5-6 to TRBJ1-2; no definite D call. This CDR3 has 13 amino acids. Trimming pared 2 bases from V and 5 bases from J, leaving 10 bases between. Germline assignment: CDR1 SGHDT and CDR2 YYEEEE. The CDR3 DNA reads as TGTGCCAGCAGCTTCTCACAGCAATATGGCTACACCCTC. Protein product: CASSFSQQYGYTL.

With regard to this clonotype: This likely comes from a read error, as the CDR3 has no conserved phenylalanine or tryptophan at its end. V is TRBV19 and J is TRBJ2-6; D possibly matches TRBD1 or TRBD2 (6 bases each). CDR3 length: 16 residues. Germline CDR1 reads LNHDA; CDR2 reads SQIVND (reference sequence). The CDR3 here is CASSAEGGSGASVLTL. DNA of the CDR3: TGTGCCAGTAGTGCCGAGGGGGGATCTGGGGCCAGCGTCCTGACTCTC.

This clonotype was picked up a small number of times. The gene calls are TRBV5-6 and TRBJ2-4, with D unclear. CDR3 length: 14 amino acids. V was shortened by 3 bases and J by 5 bases, with 12 bases between the two germline ends. Germline V gene data show CDR1 as SGHDT and CDR2 as YYEEEE. The CDR3 reads CASSSVTKENIQYF. The DNA of the CDR3 is TGTGCCAGCAGCTCAGTGACAAAAGAAAACATTCAGTACTTC.

The J gene is TRBJ2-5, the V gene TRBV12-3 or TRBV12-4; 7 bases agree with TRBD1. The CDR3 is 15 amino acids. V dropped 6 bases and J dropped 5; count of bases not matched to a gene: 12. The CDR3 nucleotides read TGTGCCAGCAGCATCGGGACAGCCAGGAGGGAGACCCAGTACTTC. Translating gives CASSIGTARRETQYF.

This clonotype occurred many times. The chain carries TRBV11-3 and TRBJ2-2, with 7 bases lining up with TRBD1. The CDR3 spans 20 residues. Germline assignment: CDR1 SGHNT and CDR2 YENEEA. The junction had 22 bases not matched to a gene; V was cut back by 7 bases and J by 2 bases. DNA for the CDR3: TGTGCCAGCATCACTCACTTGGGTGGGGGCCACAGGGGCAACACCGGGGAGCTGTTTTTT. This encodes CASITHLGGGHRGNTGELFF.

This clonotype qualifies as medium-sized. This chain uses TRBV7-6 with TRBJ1-4; the match to TRBD1 covers 7 bases. Trimming cost V 1 base and J 8 bases; bases outside gene matches: 10. In germline, CDR1 is SGHVS, CDR2 FNYEAQ. This CDR3 comprises 16 residues. The CDR3: CASSLGGAAGGEKLFF. The CDR3 nucleotides read TGTGCCAGCAGCTTAGGGGGTGCGGCAGGGGGGGAAAAACTGTTTTTT.

The V call is TRBV4-2, the J call TRBJ2-1; 13 bases are a match to TRBD2. This CDR3 is built from 17 residues. Per the germline V gene, CDR1 is LGHNA and CDR2 is YNFKEQ. The trim removed 2 bases at V and 7 bases at J, leaving 8 bases unmatched. CDR3 sequence reads: CASSQTTSGGPWNEQFF. The CDR3 bases are TGTGCCAGCAGCCAAACGACTAGCGGGGGGCCGTGGAATGAGCAGTTCTTC.

The chain is built from TRBV27 and TRBJ2-7; D is undetermined. The CDR3 runs 14 residues. The V end lost 4 bases, the J end lost 4 bases, and 14 bases lay between the germline ends. Germline CDR1 is MNHEY and CDR2 is SMNVEV (reference sequence). The CDR3 DNA is TGTGCCAGCAGTTCGGGCTTAGTGGGATACGAGCAGTACTTC. Amino acid sequence: CASSSGLVGYEQYF.

This clonotype was seen ten or more times. The V gene is TRBV20-1, the J gene TRBJ2-6; D gene uncertain. V was pared by 3 bases and J by 0 bases, with 6 bases between. CDR1 and CDR2 (germline): DFQATT, SNEGSKA (reference sequence). This CDR3 spans 14 amino acids. CDR3 DNA: TGCAGTGCTAGCCCCAGCTCTGGGGCCAACGTCCTGACTTTC. As protein: CSASPSSGANVLTF.

The V and J genes are TRBV11-3 and TRBJ2-3, with 12 bases matching TRBD2. Looked up from germline, CDR1 is SGHNT and CDR2 is YENEEA. V trimming: 5 bases; J trimming: 0 bases; junction bases outside the gene matches: 6. This CDR3 contains 17 residues. The CDR3 DNA follows: TGTGCCAGCAGCCCGACTAGCGGGGGAACTAGCACAGATACGCAGTATTTT. Encoded protein: CASSPTSGGTSTDTQYF. Based on the CDR3 plus reference TRBV11-3 and TRBJ2-3, the full variable domain is EAGVVQSPRYKIIEKKQPVAFWCNPISGHNTLYWYLQNLGQGPELLIRYENEEAVDDSQLPKDRFSAERLKGVDSTLKIQPAELGDSAVYLCASSPTSGGTSTDTQYFGPGTRLTVL.

This clonotype was seen many times. J is TRBJ2-7 and V is TRBV4-1; 12 bases agree with TRBD2. The CDR3 totals 16 residues. V dropped 2 bases and J dropped 5; count of bases not matched to a gene: 7. Germline V gene sequence: CDR1 MGHRA, CDR2 YSYEKL. CDR3 region: CASSQPRLAGDNEQYF. Written as DNA, the CDR3 is TGCGCCAGCAGCCAACCCCGACTAGCGGGAGACAACGAGCAGTACTTC.

At least ten counts were recorded for this clonotype. CDR3 in amino acids: CSARDGGLAGASTDTQYF. CDR3 coding DNA: TGCAGTGCTAGAGATGGAGGACTAGCGGGGGCTAGCACAGATACGCAGTATTTT. V gene TRBV20-1 combines with J gene TRBJ2-3; 13 bases agree with TRBD2. From germline, CDR1 is DFQATT and CDR2 SNEGSKA (reference sequence). The CDR3 totals 18 residues. V shed 0 bases and J 0 bases; nucleotides not matched to a gene: 6.

In this sample, this clonotype turned up once. At one end, the junction sequence differs from germline, possibly due to a read error. The chain has TRBV6-1 and TRBJ1-4; tentatively, D is TRBD1 (6 bases). The V gene's germline CDR1 is MNHNS and CDR2 SASEGT. CDR3 size: 14 residues. Here the CDR3 reads CASREAHRVEKLFF. As DNA, the CDR3 is TGTGCCAGCAGAGAAGCTCACAGGGTCGAAAAACTGTTTTTT.

This clonotype was picked up many times. V is TRBV11-2 and J is TRBJ2-7; no firm D call. CDR3 length: 13 residues. V was trimmed by 5 bases and J by 3 bases, leaving 11 bases between them. The germline gives CDR1 SGHAT, CDR2 FQNNGV. As DNA, the CDR3 is TGTGCCAGCAGCCCAGGACGGCTCTACGAGCAGTACTTC. This encodes CASSPGRLYEQYF.